The text below deals with one T cell receptor (beta chain). This clonotype has ten or more counts. What antigen it recognizes has not been identified. No per-base quality is available; no much larger clone lies one base away. Between the V and J ends, shortened by 4 bases and 4 bases respectively, the junction contains 10 bases. According to the germline V gene, CDR1 reads ENHRY and CDR2 reads SYGVKD. From the cysteine up to the phenylalanine, the CDR3 has a length of 13 residues. Just the 39-base CDR3 DNA is kept, in frame starting at base 1. Instrument used: Illumina HiSeq 2500. Quantitative 5'-RACE with molecular barcodes was the method used to prepare the TCR beta libraries. In the source study's methods: A new computational method, built on a probabilistic model of VDJ rearrangement, was used to identify disease-linked TCR variants. TCRdb handled the public reads itself, with Q25 trimming in fastp and clone calling in MiXCR, and kept productive beta chains. Each CDR3 protein gets just one entry, which takes the most common genes and DNA from the rows behind it. In this record, the V and J calls reflect TCRdb's handling and not the investigators' own analysis. The table for this sample lists approximately 520,000 distinct CDR3 sequences; roughly 5.3% of them were counted only once. In total, the top ten clones hold 3% to 4.5% of the sample.

This entry comes from a study of CD8 T cells in ankylosing spondylitis (dated by TCRdb to about 2017). Some background on the complete study: T cell receptor beta repertoires were profiled in healthy donors and ankylosing spondylitis patients so that disease-linked TCR variants could be found. The whole study cohort included about a hundred healthy donors and around 25 ankylosing spondylitis patients. Peripheral blood was sampled, and synovial fluid was also collected from ankylosing spondylitis patients. Beyond this particular receptor, the publication reports: In peripheral blood, the disease-linked clones were found at relatively low frequencies and had a CD8+ phenotype. Some TCR beta motif variants had previously been reported in synovial fluid and blood of reactive arthritis patients, which suggested common disease-initiation mechanisms. Blood from ankylosing spondylitis patients appeared to be characterized by a TCR beta motif composed of several highly homologous amino acid variants. According to the report, matched synovial fluid samples from ankylosing spondylitis patients were significantly enriched for the disease-linked clones.

The source of this sequence is a male donor with ankylosing spondylitis. The specimen sequenced was blood, either unsorted or a sorted T cell fraction (not recorded which). The chain is made from TRBV10-3 and TRBJ2-5; the D gene is possibly TRBD1 or TRBD2, each agreeing over 7 bases. CDR3 sequence: CAISARGGETQYF. The nucleotides are TGTGCCATCAGTGCCAGGGGGGGAGAGACCCAGTACTTC.